The 10 T cell receptor beta chains presented below share a single source sample, sequenced in a study of beta chain features in type 1 diabetes. The sequenced template was cDNA made from the entire isolated RNA. Data came from immunoSEQ multiplex PCR; TCRdb stores just in-frame clones and leaves some out. This table holds 250,000 or so clones, about 63% found once. The sequenced sample consisted of naive CD4+ T cells from blood. All receptors come from a man younger than 45 in good health.

The chain combines TRBV29-1 with TRBJ1-2, with a possible D match to TRBD1 (5 bases). Germline lookup yields CDR1 SQVTM and CDR2 ANQGSEA. The ends were cut back, 8 bases at V and 6 bases at J, with 13 bases in the middle. CDR3 length equals 11 residues. The CDR3, as DNA: TGCAGCTCCCTAGACAGAAATGGCTACACCTTC. This gives the protein CSSLDRNGYTF.

This clone has more than one count but fewer than ten. The CDR3 loop reads CSVQVGLAGGEQYF. The CDR3 DNA is TGCAGCGTTCAGGTGGGTCTAGCGGGAGGCGAGCAGTACTTC. The chain links TRBV29-1 to TRBJ2-7, with TRBD2 identical over 11 bases. J gave up 6 bases and V 5 bases, and 9 bases lay outside the gene matches. Germline CDR1 reads SQVTM; CDR2 reads ANQGSEA. The CDR3 is 14 residues long.

The chain carries TRBV7-2 and TRBJ2-7; D may be TRBD2 (5 bases). The CDR3 has 13 residues. The germline V and J ends were trimmed by 4 bases and 2 bases, with 9 bases remaining between them. The germline V gene has CDR1 SGHTA and CDR2 FQGNSA. CDR3 protein: CASSYETTYEQYF. The CDR3 DNA reads TGTGCCAGCAGCTACGAGACTACCTACGAGCAGTACTTC.

The gene calls are TRBV14 and TRBJ2-2; 9 bases align to TRBD1. Germline V gives CDR1 SGHDN, CDR2 FVKESK. V trimming: 1 base; J trimming: 6 bases; junction bases outside the gene matches: 6. This CDR3 has 16 amino acids. CDR3 region: CASSQGRTGVSGELFF. The CDR3 DNA is TGTGCCAGCAGCCAAGGACGGACAGGGGTATCCGGGGAGCTGTTTTTT.

The chain carries TRBV6-4 and TRBJ2-3; D is perhaps TRBD2 (6 bases). Germline CDR1 is MRHNA and CDR2 is SNTAGT. V lost 4 bases and J lost 2, with 10 bases in between. This CDR3 spans 14 amino acids. This CDR3 reads CASSVGDFTDTQYF. CDR3 DNA: TGTGCCAGCAGTGTCGGGGACTTCACAGATACGCAGTATTTT.

The V gene is TRBV7-8, the J gene TRBJ2-3; perhaps TRBD2 as D (6 bases). The CDR3 loop spans 15 amino acids. Trimming stripped 5 bases from V and 3 bases from J, with 15 bases between. The germline CDR1 and CDR2 sequences are SGHVS and FQNEAQ. The CDR3 DNA sequence: TGTGCCAGCAGCAGAATCTCGCGGGGAACAGATACGCAGTATTTT. Translated: CASSRISRGTDTQYF.

Regarding this clone: Other nucleotide sequences in the sample specify the same CDR3. The rearrangement joins TRBV7-2 to TRBJ2-7, with no clear D. The CDR3 has 12 amino acids. V lost 6 bases and J 0 bases, leaving 6 bases between the germline ends. Germline V gene data show CDR1 as SGHTA and CDR2 as FQGNSA. The CDR3, as DNA: TGTGCCAGCAGTGCTAGCTCCTACGAGCAGTACTTC. It encodes CASSASSYEQYF.

The chain has TRBV29-1 and TRBJ2-1, with 7 bases lining up with TRBD2. CDR1 and CDR2 from the germline V gene are SQVTM and ANQGSEA. The CDR3 has 13 amino acids. The J segment lost 7 bases and the V segment lost 8 bases, leaving 11 bases of the junction unmatched. The CDR3 loop reads CSLWRREKNEQFF. For the CDR3, the DNA is TGCAGCCTTTGGCGGCGGGAGAAAAATGAGCAGTTCTTC.

Only one count was recorded for this clone. The J gene is TRBJ2-3, the V gene TRBV4-3, with D possibly matching TRBD2 (5 bases). Germline CDR1 LGHNA, CDR2 YSLEER. The CDR3 contains 13 residues. Trimming cost V 0 bases and J 15 bases, with 16 bases left between them. CDR3 DNA: TGCGCCAGCAGCCAAGATATCGGGGAGCGACCTTATTTT. Protein sequence: CASSQDIGERPYF.

The chain carries TRBV2 and TRBJ1-5; D is perhaps TRBD1 (6 bases). The CDR3 is 14 residues long. Germline-derived CDR1 and CDR2 are SNHLY and FYNNEI. V was shortened by 5 bases and J by 7 bases, with 15 bases between the two germline ends. In DNA, the CDR3 is TGTGCCAGCAGTTCTCCTCCAGGGGAACAGCCCCAGCATTTT. Translating gives CASSSPPGEQPQHF.